Below are 20 T cell receptor beta chains sequenced from a single sample in a study of blood T cell repertoires in COVID-19. Profiling relied on immunoSEQ multiplex PCR, and the TCRdb table lists in-frame clones only, not all of them. Here the sample spans 140,000 to 150,000 clones, approximately 88% being singletons. The sequenced sample consisted of peripheral blood. These TCRs come from a woman between 50 and 59 years old with acute or convalescent COVID-19.

The chain employs TRBV5-1 and TRBJ2-5; 10 bases match TRBD2. V was clipped by 4 bases and J by 4 bases; unmatched bases: 13. Per the germline V gene, CDR1 is SGHRS and CDR2 is YFSETQ. The CDR3 spans 17 residues. CDR3 region: CASSPFWLAGAVETQYF. In DNA form, the CDR3 reads TGCGCCAGCAGCCCCTTTTGGCTAGCGGGAGCGGTAGAGACCCAGTACTTC. The full variable domain, in which reference TRBV5-1 and TRBJ2-5 provide the parts outside the CDR3, is KAGVTQTPRYLIKTRGQQVTLSCSPISGHRSVSWYQQTPGQGLQFLFEYFSETQRNKGNFPGRFSGRQFSNSRSEMNVSTLELGDSALYLCASSPFWLAGAVETQYFGPGTRLLVL.

The count of this clone is one. The chain is built from TRBV6-5 and TRBJ2-1, with D possibly TRBD1 on 6 matching bases. CDR1 and CDR2 from the germline V gene are MNHEY and SVGAGI. The ends were cut back, 5 bases at V and 2 bases at J, with 13 bases in the middle. The CDR3 covers 15 residues. CDR3: CASSTTGNPYNEQFF. Here the CDR3 DNA reads TGTGCCAGCAGTACAACAGGGAATCCCTACAATGAGCAGTTCTTC.

J is TRBJ2-3 and V is TRBV19, with a possible D match to TRBD1 (6 bases). CDR1 and CDR2 (germline): LNHDA, SQIVND (reference sequence). The CDR3 consists of 13 residues. V gave up 5 bases and J gave up 4 bases, with 10 bases separating them. This CDR3 reads CASSYGQPDTQYF. CDR3 DNA: TGTGCCAGTAGTTATGGACAGCCAGATACGCAGTATTTT. The full variable domain, its missing parts supplied by reference TRBV19 and TRBJ2-3, is DGGITQSPKYLFRKEGQNVTLSCEQNLNHDAMYWYRQDPGQGLRLIYYSQIVNDFQKGDIAEGYSVSREKKESFPLTVTSAQKNPTAFYLCASSYGQPDTQYFGPGTRLTVL.

The V and J genes are TRBV28 and TRBJ1-5; no reliable D call. Germline V gives CDR1 MDHEN, CDR2 SYDVKM. The CDR3 contains 15 residues. V was cut by 3 bases and J by 5 bases, with 14 bases left in between. The CDR3 sequence is CASSLAVPRYQPQHF. Here the CDR3 DNA reads TGTGCCAGCAGTTTGGCGGTCCCGAGGTATCAGCCCCAGCATTTT.

The rearrangement uses TRBV27 and TRBJ1-1; D ambiguous. With 2 bases removed from V and 5 bases from J, the gap between germline ends came to 9 bases. Germline lookup yields CDR1 MNHEY and CDR2 SMNVEV (reference sequence). There are 13 residues in the CDR3. CDR3 DNA: TGTGCCAGCAGTTTAGGGAGGGCGACTGAAGCTTTCTTT. Residues: CASSLGRATEAFF.

The chain joins TRBV29-1 to TRBJ1-4, with 9 positions matching TRBD1. Per the germline V gene, CDR1 is SQVTM and CDR2 is ANQGSEA. With 5 bases clipped from V and 13 bases from J, the junction kept 14 bases outside the gene matches. This CDR3 contains 14 residues. The chain's CDR3 is CSVTQTGQGPGLFF. The CDR3 bases are TGCAGCGTTACTCAAACGGGACAGGGACCCGGACTGTTTTTT.

The chain joins TRBV3-1 (or the pseudogene TRBV3-2) to TRBJ1-5, with a weak D call TRBD1 (6 bases). V was trimmed by 1 base and J by 0 bases, leaving 10 bases between them. Germline V gene data show CDR1 as LGHDT and CDR2 as YNNKEL (reference sequence). The CDR3 length is 16 residues. CDR3 bases: TGTGCCAGCAGCCAAGCTGGGGGGGCTAGCAATCAGCCCCAGCATTTT. As protein: CASSQAGGASNQPQHF.

This clone has a handful of counts. The chain joins TRBV27 to TRBJ2-7; 10 bases agree with TRBD2. Losses at the gene ends were 8 bases for V and 1 base for J; bases not matched to a gene: 2. The CDR3 extends over 13 amino acids. From germline, CDR1 is MNHEY and CDR2 SMNVEV (reference sequence). CDR3 nucleotides: TGTGCCAGCCGGACTAGCGGTTCCTACGAGCAGTACTTC. Encoded protein: CASRTSGSYEQYF.

The V call is TRBV5-1, the J call TRBJ1-2; weak D call: TRBD1 (6 bases). This CDR3 is built from 15 residues. Germline-derived CDR1 and CDR2 are SGHRS and YFSETQ. With 4 bases removed from V and 0 bases from J, the gap between germline ends came to 13 bases. CDR3 loop: CASSPWTDANYGYTF. As DNA, the CDR3 is TGCGCCAGCAGCCCGTGGACAGACGCTAACTATGGCTACACCTTC.

This clone was found a few times. V gene TRBV11-1 combines with J gene TRBJ1-1; D is ambiguous. The V end was cut by 8 bases, the J end by 11 bases, with 21 bases between. Germline assignment: CDR1 SGHAT and CDR2 FQDESV (reference sequence). The CDR3 is 13 amino acids. CDR3 in DNA: TGTGCCAGCTTGGCGCAGGTGGATTCCGAGGCTTTCTTT. Amino acids: CASLAQVDSEAFF.

The rearrangement joins TRBV18 to TRBJ2-1, with a possible D match to TRBD2 (6 bases). Per the germline V gene, CDR1 is KGHSH and CDR2 is LQKENI. V was trimmed by 6 bases and J by 7 bases, leaving 16 bases between them. The CDR3 consists of 14 residues. The DNA for the CDR3 is TGTGCCAGCTCCCCCGGCATGGCGGGGAATGAGCAGTTCTTC. Protein sequence: CASSPGMAGNEQFF.

With regard to this clone: The sample carries other DNA sequences with the same CDR3. This rearrangement joins TRBV11-2 to TRBJ2-7; D unresolved. Per germline, CDR1 SGHAT and CDR2 FQNNGV. The CDR3 totals 11 residues. Trimming took 1 base from V and 4 from J, leaving 2 bases between them. The CDR3 bases are TGTGCCAGCAGCTTAGCGTACGAGCAGTACTTC. Translation: CASSLAYEQYF.

CDR3 loop: CASSDGTSGGEQETQYF. The DNA of the CDR3 is TGTGCCAGCAGTGACGGGACTAGCGGGGGGGAACAAGAGACCCAGTACTTC. The V gene is TRBV9, the J gene TRBJ2-5; 16 bases are shared with TRBD2. In germline, CDR1 is SGDLS, CDR2 YYNGEE. With V trimmed by 5 bases and J by 2 bases, 6 bases remained unmatched. The CDR3 consists of 17 residues.

V is TRBV28 and J is TRBJ1-5; the D gene is possibly TRBD1 (6 bases). V shed 8 bases and J shed 4 bases, with 12 bases lying between them. The length of the CDR3 is 13 residues. Germline V lookup: CDR1 MDHEN, CDR2 SYDVKM. The CDR3 loop reads CASFLTGNQPQHF. The CDR3 bases are TGTGCCAGCTTCCTCACAGGGAATCAGCCCCAGCATTTT.

J is TRBJ1-1 and V is TRBV3-1 (or the pseudogene TRBV3-2); D gene ambiguous. V dropped 6 bases and J dropped 6 bases, with 8 bases sitting between them. The CDR3 runs 11 residues. Germline values: CDR1 LGHDT, CDR2 YNNKEL (reference sequence). DNA of the CDR3: TGTGCCAGCAGGACCGGGGCTGAAGCTTTCTTT. This sequence encodes CASRTGAEAFF.

The rearrangement joins TRBV3-1 (or the pseudogene TRBV3-2) to TRBJ2-2; the D gene is possibly TRBD2 (5 bases). Between the trimmed V and J ends, which lost 4 bases and 1 base, there was a span of 13 bases. The germline V gene encodes CDR1 LGHDT and CDR2 YNNKEL (reference sequence). This CDR3 has 16 residues. This CDR3 is CASSPGGLLNTGELFF. The CDR3 DNA reads TGTGCCAGCAGCCCGGGTGGACTTTTGAACACCGGGGAGCTGTTTTTT.

J is TRBJ2-7 and V is TRBV7-6, with 9 positions matching TRBD1. The CDR3 extends over 16 amino acids. Per germline, CDR1 SGHVS and CDR2 FNYEAQ. V was clipped by 2 bases and J by 6 bases; unmatched bases: 11. CDR3 loop: CASSLRGGQGFSEQYF. The CDR3 nucleotides read TGTGCCAGCAGCTTAAGGGGGGGACAGGGATTCAGCGAGCAGTACTTC.

V usage is TRBV5-4 and J usage is TRBJ2-7; no firm D call. V was pared by 9 bases and J by 0 bases, with 7 bases between. The CDR3 has 11 residues. CDR1 and CDR2 (germline): SGHNT, YYREEE (reference sequence). Here the CDR3 DNA reads TGTGCCACACAGACCTCCTACGAGCAGTACTTC. It codes for CATQTSYEQYF.

The V call is TRBV6-5, the J call TRBJ2-1; D is perhaps TRBD1 (5 bases). With 6 bases removed from V and 4 bases from J, the gap between germline ends came to 10 bases. The CDR3 has 13 residues. Germline V gene lookup returns CDR1 MNHEY and CDR2 SVGAGI. CDR3: CASSSTDYNEQFF. The CDR3 nucleotides read TGTGCCAGCAGCTCGACAGATTACAATGAGCAGTTCTTC.

Regarding this clone: This sample includes further DNA sequences coding for the same CDR3. The chain has TRBV7-2 and TRBJ1-5; D perhaps matches TRBD1 (6 bases). The CDR3 extends over 13 amino acids. Trimming took 3 bases from V and 4 from J, leaving 7 bases between them. Germline V gene lookup returns CDR1 SGHTA and CDR2 FQGNSA. This CDR3 reads CASSFRGNQPQHF. The CDR3 region has the DNA TGTGCCAGCAGCTTCAGGGGAAATCAGCCCCAGCATTTT.